The 22 T cell receptor beta chains below come from one sample, sequenced in a study of blood T cells in healthy people across ages. The use of a sample-barcoded 5' primer and a J-beta primer mix characterized a second PCR of roughly 6 to 12 cycles. TCRdb used MiXCR to reprocess the 5' RACE reads, holding one entry per CDR3 protein. Here the sample spans hundreds of thousands of distinct CDR3 sequences, 20% to 25% being singletons. The specimen was blood. The receptors come from a man aged 70-80 years in good health.

This clonotype has only a few counts. The V and J genes are TRBV7-2 and TRBJ1-2; TRBD1 aligns across 7 bases. The V segment lost 5 bases and the J segment 4 bases; nucleotides outside the gene matches: 10. Germline lookup yields CDR1 SGHTA and CDR2 FQGNSA. This CDR3 comprises 15 residues. The CDR3 reads CASSQGYRGSYGYTF. CDR3 DNA: TGTGCCAGCAGCCAGGGATACAGGGGCTCCTATGGCTACACCTTC.

The rearrangement joins TRBV2 to TRBJ2-7; D not certain. Germline V gene lookup returns CDR1 SNHLY and CDR2 FYNNEI. Trimming pared 7 bases from V and 1 base from J, leaving 14 bases between. This CDR3 has 14 residues. In DNA, the CDR3 is TGTGCCAGCATTATCCAGGCCCAGTCCTACGAGCAGTACTTC. It encodes CASIIQAQSYEQYF.

This clonotype was counted a few times. This chain connects TRBV3-1 to TRBJ1-4, with D unresolved. V was pared by 5 bases and J by 2 bases, with 12 bases between. The germline V gene has CDR1 LGHDT and CDR2 YNNKEL (reference sequence). The CDR3 contains 15 residues. In DNA form, the CDR3 reads TGTGCCAGCAGCAAACGGACGTCCACTAATGAAAAACTGTTTTTT. Translated, it gives CASSKRTSTNEKLFF.

The rearrangement uses TRBV10-3 and TRBJ2-1, with TRBD2 identical over 9 bases. This CDR3 spans 15 amino acids. V lost 3 bases, J lost 0 bases, and 0 bases stayed unmatched. The germline V gene encodes CDR1 ENHRY and CDR2 SYGVKD. The CDR3 sequence: CAISDSGSSYNEQFF. In nucleotides, the CDR3 is TGTGCCATCAGTGATAGCGGGAGCTCCTACAATGAGCAGTTCTTC.

This chain links TRBV28 with TRBJ2-5; TRBD2 agrees at 10 bases. This CDR3 is built from 15 residues. Germline loops: CDR1 MDHEN, CDR2 SYDVKM. After removal of 6 bases from V and 1 base from J, the junction contained 5 bases not matched to a gene. The CDR3 DNA reads TGTGCCAGCAGCTTCCTAGCGGGGGTCCAAGAGACCCAGTACTTC. Translation gives CASSFLAGVQETQYF. The full variable domain, its missing parts supplied by reference TRBV28 and TRBJ2-5, is DVKVTQSSRYLVKRTGEKVFLECVQDMDHENMFWYRQDPGLGLRLIYFSYDVKMKEKGDIPEGYSVSREKKERFSLILESASTNQTSMYLCASSFLAGVQETQYFGPGTRLLVL.

This clonotype was counted ten times or more. The V and J genes are TRBV12-3 or TRBV12-4 and TRBJ1-1; tentative D call: TRBD1 (5 bases). Trimming pared 1 base from V and 3 bases from J, leaving 12 bases between. The CDR3 totals 15 residues. CDR3 residues: CASSLGSGQDTEAFF. The CDR3, as DNA: TGTGCCAGCAGTTTAGGGTCAGGGCAGGACACTGAAGCTTTCTTT.

The chain employs TRBV7-2 and TRBJ2-3, with D maybe TRBD2 (5 bases). Germline V CDR1 and CDR2: SGHTA, FQGNSA. The ends were cut back, 5 bases at V and 0 bases at J, with 15 bases in the middle. CDR3 length equals 16 residues. This CDR3 reads CASSAEVGLSTDTQYF. The DNA of the CDR3 is TGTGCCAGCAGCGCAGAAGTAGGACTTAGCACAGATACGCAGTATTTT.

This clonotype has only a few counts. This chain links TRBV20-1 with TRBJ2-4; possibly TRBD1 or TRBD2 for D (5 bases each). The CDR3 consists of 13 residues. Per germline, CDR1 DFQATT and CDR2 SNEGSKA (reference sequence). Trimming left V 8 bases short and J 4 bases short, with 15 bases between. The CDR3 protein is CSRIERTKNIQYF. The CDR3 DNA reads TGCAGTCGGATCGAGCGGACAAAAAACATTCAGTACTTC.

The table lists this clonotype with a few counts. V is TRBV28 and J is TRBJ2-2; TRBD2 might be the D (6 bases). CDR1 and CDR2 from the germline V gene are MDHEN and SYDVKM. V lost 0 bases to trimming and J lost 1 base, with 12 bases between them. The CDR3 contains 17 residues. As DNA, the CDR3 is TGTGCCAGCAGTTTATGGAGGGCGGGAATGAACACCGGGGAGCTGTTTTTT. This sequence encodes CASSLWRAGMNTGELFF.

The chain recombines TRBV2 with TRBJ2-5; 8 bases agree with TRBD1. J was trimmed by 5 bases and V by 7 bases; bases with no gene match: 6. Germline assignment: CDR1 SNHLY and CDR2 FYNNEI. The CDR3 totals 13 residues. The CDR3 loop is CASTRGLWETQYF. The CDR3 bases are TGTGCCAGCACCAGGGGGCTTTGGGAGACCCAGTACTTC.

This chain uses TRBV18 with TRBJ1-5, with D perhaps matching TRBD1 (5 bases). Germline CDR1 and CDR2: KGHSH and LQKENI. Trimming shortened V by 4 bases and J by 5 bases, and 15 bases separated the two germline ends. CDR3 length: 15 amino acids. In DNA, the CDR3 is TGTGCCAGCTCACAACAGGACGGAATCGATCAGCCCCAGCATTTT. The encoded protein is CASSQQDGIDQPQHF.

This sequence joins TRBV19 and TRBJ2-1; 8 bases align to TRBD1. Losses at the gene ends were 7 bases for V and 7 bases for J; bases not matched to a gene: 6. Germline CDR1 is LNHDA and CDR2 is SQIVND (reference sequence). The length of the CDR3 is 13 residues. Here the CDR3 DNA reads TGTGCCAGTACCCGGACAGGGAAGAATGAGCAGTTCTTC. This translates into CASTRTGKNEQFF.

This clonotype turned up a few times. CDR3: CASRPTGDSYGYTF. The CDR3 nucleotides are TGCGCCAGCAGGCCGACAGGGGACTCCTATGGCTACACCTTC. The chain combines TRBV4-1 with TRBJ1-2, with TRBD1 identical over 8 bases. CDR3 length: 14 residues. Germline CDR1 MGHRA, CDR2 YSYEKL. J was trimmed by 4 bases and V by 6 bases; bases with no gene match: 7.

This clonotype was counted only a few times. The chain carries TRBV10-3 and TRBJ1-5; no clear D. The CDR3 consists of 16 residues. Germline CDR1 and CDR2: ENHRY and SYGVKD. V was clipped by 0 bases and J by 5 bases, with 14 bases between them. CDR3: CAISESGKGGDQPQHF. The CDR3 DNA is TGTGCCATCAGTGAGTCGGGGAAGGGCGGGGATCAGCCCCAGCATTTT.

The chain is built from TRBV5-1 and TRBJ1-4; no clear D gene. The ends were cut back, 0 bases at V and 8 bases at J, with 8 bases in the middle. The CDR3 is 13 residues long. Germline lookup yields CDR1 SGHRS and CDR2 YFSETQ. The CDR3 spells CASSLEGREKLFF. The CDR3 DNA follows: TGCGCCAGCAGCTTGGAAGGCAGGGAAAAACTGTTTTTT.

The sample holds a few counts of this clonotype. The chain uses TRBV18 and TRBJ1-4, with no clear D. CDR3 length: 15 residues. Germline CDR1 is KGHSH and CDR2 is LQKENI. V was pared by 1 base and J by 0 bases, with 6 bases between. The CDR3 protein is CASSPRPATNEKLFF. CDR3 coding DNA: TGTGCCAGCTCACCACGCCCAGCAACTAATGAAAAACTGTTTTTT.

The chain has TRBV7-9 and TRBJ1-2, with D possibly matching TRBD1 (5 bases). Germline V gene sequence: CDR1 SEHNR, CDR2 FQNEAQ (reference sequence). The V end lost 1 base, the J end lost 8 bases, and 11 bases lay between the germline ends. CDR3 length: 13 residues. The CDR3 reads CASSLDSGLGYTF. Here the CDR3 DNA reads TGTGCCAGCAGCTTAGATTCAGGGCTCGGCTACACCTTC.

This clonotype occurred a few times. The rearrangement uses TRBV6-5 and TRBJ2-1; a weak D match, TRBD1 (6 bases). The germline V gene encodes CDR1 MNHEY and CDR2 SVGAGI. Trimming left V 5 bases short and J 6 bases short, with 17 bases between. The CDR3 extends over 15 amino acids. The CDR3 protein is CASSTQGFSGNEQFF. The DNA for the CDR3 is TGTGCCAGCAGTACCCAGGGGTTTAGTGGCAATGAGCAGTTCTTC.

This clonotype was counted at least ten times. The V gene is TRBV28, the J gene TRBJ1-1, with D maybe TRBD1 (6 bases). In germline, CDR1 is MDHEN, CDR2 SYDVKM. CDR3 size: 15 residues. Trimming took 2 bases from V and 6 from J, leaving 16 bases between them. CDR3 region: CASSLMGGGGSEAFF. The DNA for the CDR3 is TGTGCCAGCAGTTTAATGGGGGGCGGAGGCTCTGAAGCTTTCTTT.

This clonotype was counted only a few times. This sequence joins TRBV5-1 and TRBJ2-5; TRBD2 matches at 11 bases. Germline loops: CDR1 SGHRS, CDR2 YFSETQ. V trimming: 4 bases; J trimming: 2 bases; junction bases outside the gene matches: 4. The CDR3 loop spans 15 amino acids. CDR3 sequence reads: CASSHGTSGQETQYF. CDR3 DNA: TGCGCCAGCAGCCATGGGACTAGCGGACAAGAGACCCAGTACTTC.

This clonotype was picked up a small number of times. The V call is TRBV7-8, the J call TRBJ2-7; D is ambiguous. V lost 1 base to trimming and J lost 2 bases, with 9 bases between them. The CDR3 is 14 residues long. Germline loops: CDR1 SGHVS, CDR2 FQNEAQ. The CDR3 protein is CASSLGPPTYEQYF. The DNA of the CDR3 is TGTGCCAGCAGCTTAGGTCCCCCCACCTACGAGCAGTACTTC.

This clonotype showed up just a few times. This chain links TRBV29-1 with TRBJ2-7; D unclear. The CDR3 runs 15 residues. Trimming removed 5 bases at V and 4 bases at J, with 21 bases between. Germline-derived CDR1 and CDR2 are SQVTM and ANQGSEA. The CDR3 DNA is TGCAGCGTTCACCGGTACCCTAAGCAGTCTTACGAGCAGTACTTC. This translates into CSVHRYPKQSYEQYF.